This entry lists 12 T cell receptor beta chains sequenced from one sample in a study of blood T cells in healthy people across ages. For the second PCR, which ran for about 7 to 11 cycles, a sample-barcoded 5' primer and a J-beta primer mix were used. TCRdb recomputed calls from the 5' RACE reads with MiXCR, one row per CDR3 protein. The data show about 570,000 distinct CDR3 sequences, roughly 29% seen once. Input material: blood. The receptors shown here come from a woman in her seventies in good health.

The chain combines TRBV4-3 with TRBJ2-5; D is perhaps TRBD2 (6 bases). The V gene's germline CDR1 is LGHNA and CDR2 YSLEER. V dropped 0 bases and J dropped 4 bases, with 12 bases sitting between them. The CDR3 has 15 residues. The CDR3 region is CASSQESGRGETQYF. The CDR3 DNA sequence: TGCGCCAGCAGCCAAGAGTCGGGGCGGGGAGAGACCCAGTACTTC.

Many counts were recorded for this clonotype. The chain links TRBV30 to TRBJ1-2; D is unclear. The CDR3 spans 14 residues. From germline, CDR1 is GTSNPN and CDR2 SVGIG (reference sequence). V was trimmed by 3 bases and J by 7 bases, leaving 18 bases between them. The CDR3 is CAWRPSSRTAGYTF. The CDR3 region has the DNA TGTGCCTGGAGGCCATCCTCCCGTACGGCTGGCTACACCTTC.

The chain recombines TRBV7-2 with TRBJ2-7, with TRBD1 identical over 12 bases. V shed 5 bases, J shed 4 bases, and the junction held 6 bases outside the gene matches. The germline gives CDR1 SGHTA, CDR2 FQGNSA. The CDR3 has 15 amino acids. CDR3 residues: CASSLGTGGRYEQYF. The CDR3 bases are TGTGCCAGCAGCCTAGGGACAGGGGGCCGGTACGAGCAGTACTTC.

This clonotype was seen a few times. This chain's CDR3 is CASRGGPGANVLTF. CDR3 DNA: TGTGCCAGCAGAGGGGGCCCCGGGGCCAACGTCCTGACTTTC. The chain employs TRBV12-3 or TRBV12-4 and TRBJ2-6; 7 positions match TRBD1. The J segment lost 4 bases and the V segment lost 6 bases, leaving 3 bases of the junction unmatched. The CDR3 extends over 14 amino acids.

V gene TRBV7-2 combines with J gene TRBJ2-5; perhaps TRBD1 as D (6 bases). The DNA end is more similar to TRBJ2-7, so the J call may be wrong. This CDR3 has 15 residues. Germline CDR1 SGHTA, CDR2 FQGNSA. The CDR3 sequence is CASSAQGKMGYEQYF. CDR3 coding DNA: TGTGCCAGCAGCGCACAGGGCAAGATGGGGTACGAGCAGTACTTC.

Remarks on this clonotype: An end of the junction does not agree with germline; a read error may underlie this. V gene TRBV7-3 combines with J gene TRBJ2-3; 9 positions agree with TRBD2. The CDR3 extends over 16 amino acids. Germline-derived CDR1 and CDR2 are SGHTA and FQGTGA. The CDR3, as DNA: TGTGCCAGCAGCTTAATGCCTAGCGGGGCCACAGATACGCAGTACTTT. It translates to CASSLMPSGATDTQYF.

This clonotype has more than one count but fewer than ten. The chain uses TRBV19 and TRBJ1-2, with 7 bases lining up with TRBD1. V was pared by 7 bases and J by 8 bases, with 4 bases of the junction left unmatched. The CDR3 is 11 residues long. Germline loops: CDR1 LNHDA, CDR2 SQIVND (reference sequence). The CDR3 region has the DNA TGTGCCAGTAACAGGGGTGACGGCTACACCTTC. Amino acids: CASNRGDGYTF.

The CDR3 is CASSQDKVGYNEQFF. For the CDR3, the DNA is TGCGCCAGCAGCCAAGATAAAGTTGGGTACAATGAGCAGTTCTTC. This chain connects TRBV4-3 to TRBJ2-1; D call uncertain. Germline-derived CDR1 and CDR2 are LGHNA and YSLEER. There are 15 residues in the CDR3. Trimming removed 0 bases from V and 4 bases from J, with 10 bases in between.

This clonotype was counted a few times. The CDR3: CSVDRLDRVGTEQYF. In nucleotides, the CDR3 is TGCAGCGTTGATCGCTTAGACAGGGTTGGCACCGAGCAGTACTTC. V and J are TRBV29-1 and TRBJ2-7; TRBD1 matches 7 bases. The CDR3 length is 15 residues. CDR1 is SQVTM and CDR2 is ANQGSEA in the germline V gene. The V segment lost 3 bases and the J segment 6 bases; nucleotides outside the gene matches: 14.

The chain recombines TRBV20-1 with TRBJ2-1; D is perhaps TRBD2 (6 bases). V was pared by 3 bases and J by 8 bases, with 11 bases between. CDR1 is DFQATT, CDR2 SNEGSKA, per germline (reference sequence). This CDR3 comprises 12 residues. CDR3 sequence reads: CSASRRGDEQFF. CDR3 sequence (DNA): TGCAGTGCTAGCAGGCGCGGGGATGAGCAGTTCTTC.

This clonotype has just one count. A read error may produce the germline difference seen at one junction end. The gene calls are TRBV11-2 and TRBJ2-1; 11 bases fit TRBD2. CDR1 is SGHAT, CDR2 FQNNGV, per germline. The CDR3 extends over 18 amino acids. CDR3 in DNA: TGTGCCAGCAGTCAGAAAACTAGCGGGGGCGACTCCTTCAATGAGCAGTTCTTC. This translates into CASSQKTSGGDSFNEQFF.

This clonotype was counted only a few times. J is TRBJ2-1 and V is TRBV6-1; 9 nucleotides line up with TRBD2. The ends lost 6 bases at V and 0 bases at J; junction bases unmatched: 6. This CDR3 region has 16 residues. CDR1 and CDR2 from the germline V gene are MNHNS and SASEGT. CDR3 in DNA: TGTGCCAGCAGGGGTCCTAGCGGGGTCTCCTACAATGAGCAGTTCTTC. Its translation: CASRGPSGVSYNEQFF.